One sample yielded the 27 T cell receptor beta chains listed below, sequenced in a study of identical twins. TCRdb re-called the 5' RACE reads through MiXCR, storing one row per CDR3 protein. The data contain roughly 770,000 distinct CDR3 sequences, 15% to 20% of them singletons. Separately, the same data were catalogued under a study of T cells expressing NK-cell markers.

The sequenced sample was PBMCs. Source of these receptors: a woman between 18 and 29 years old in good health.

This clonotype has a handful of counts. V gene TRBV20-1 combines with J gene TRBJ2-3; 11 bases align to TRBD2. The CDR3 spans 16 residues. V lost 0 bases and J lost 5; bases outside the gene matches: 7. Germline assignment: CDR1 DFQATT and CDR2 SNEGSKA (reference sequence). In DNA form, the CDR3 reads TGCAGTGCTAGAGATCTGACTAGCGGGACGGGAGATACGCAGTATTTT. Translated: CSARDLTSGTGDTQYF.

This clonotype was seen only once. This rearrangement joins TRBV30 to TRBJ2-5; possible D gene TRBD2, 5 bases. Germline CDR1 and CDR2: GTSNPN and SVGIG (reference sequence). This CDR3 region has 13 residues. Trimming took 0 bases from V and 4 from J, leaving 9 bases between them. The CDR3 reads CAWSVLGRETQYF. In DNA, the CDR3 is TGTGCCTGGAGTGTACTAGGGAGAGAGACCCAGTACTTC.

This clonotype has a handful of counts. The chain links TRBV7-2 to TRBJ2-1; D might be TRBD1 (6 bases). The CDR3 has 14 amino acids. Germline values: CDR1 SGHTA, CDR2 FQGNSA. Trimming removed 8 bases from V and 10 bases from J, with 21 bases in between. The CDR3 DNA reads TGTGCCAGCCAGAGACAGGCCCAAAGGGGAGAGCAGTTCTTC. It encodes CASQRQAQRGEQFF.

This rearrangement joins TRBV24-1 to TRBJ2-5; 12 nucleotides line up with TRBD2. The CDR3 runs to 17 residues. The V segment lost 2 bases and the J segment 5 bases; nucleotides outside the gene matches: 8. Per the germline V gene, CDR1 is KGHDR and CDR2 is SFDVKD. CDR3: CATSDSRLAGAVETQYF. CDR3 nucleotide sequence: TGTGCCACCAGTGATTCCAGACTAGCGGGGGCGGTGGAGACCCAGTACTTC.

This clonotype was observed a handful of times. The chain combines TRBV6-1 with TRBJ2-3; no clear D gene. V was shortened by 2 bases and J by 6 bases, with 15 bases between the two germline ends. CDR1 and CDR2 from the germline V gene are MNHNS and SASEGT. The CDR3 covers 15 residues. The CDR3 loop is CASSERVGQTDTQYF. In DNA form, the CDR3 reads TGTGCCAGCAGTGAACGGGTAGGCCAGACGGATACGCAGTATTTT.

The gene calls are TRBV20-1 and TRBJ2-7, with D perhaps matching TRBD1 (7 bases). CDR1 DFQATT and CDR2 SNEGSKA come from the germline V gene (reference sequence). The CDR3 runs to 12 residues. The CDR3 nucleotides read TGCACCGCGGGACAGAGTACCTACGAGCAGTACTTC. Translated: CTAGQSTYEQYF.

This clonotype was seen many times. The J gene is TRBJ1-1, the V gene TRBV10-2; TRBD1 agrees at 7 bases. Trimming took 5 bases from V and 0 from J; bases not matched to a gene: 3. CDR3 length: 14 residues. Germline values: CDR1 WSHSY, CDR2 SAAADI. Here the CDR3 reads CASSTTGLNTEAFF. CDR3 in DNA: TGCGCCAGCAGTACGACAGGGCTGAACACTGAAGCTTTCTTT.

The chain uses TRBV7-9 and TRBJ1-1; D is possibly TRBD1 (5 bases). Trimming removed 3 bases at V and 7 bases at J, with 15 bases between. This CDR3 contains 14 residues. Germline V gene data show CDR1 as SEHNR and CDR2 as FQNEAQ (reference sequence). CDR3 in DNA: TGTGCCAGCAGCTTGGGGGTTAGACTCATTGAAGCTTTCTTT. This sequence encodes CASSLGVRLIEAFF.

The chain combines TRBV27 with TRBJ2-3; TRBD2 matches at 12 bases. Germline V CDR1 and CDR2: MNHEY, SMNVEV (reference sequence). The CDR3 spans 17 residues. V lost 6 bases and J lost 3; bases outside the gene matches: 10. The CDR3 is CASSLIPGTSGTDTQYF. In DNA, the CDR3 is TGTGCCAGCAGCCTAATTCCCGGGACTAGCGGGACAGATACGCAGTATTTT.

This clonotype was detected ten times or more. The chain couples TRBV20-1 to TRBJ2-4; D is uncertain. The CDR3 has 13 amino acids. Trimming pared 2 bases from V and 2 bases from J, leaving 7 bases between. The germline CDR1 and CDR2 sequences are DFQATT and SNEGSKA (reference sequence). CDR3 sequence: CSARTESKNIQYF. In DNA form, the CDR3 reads TGCAGTGCTAGAACGGAATCCAAAAACATTCAGTACTTC.

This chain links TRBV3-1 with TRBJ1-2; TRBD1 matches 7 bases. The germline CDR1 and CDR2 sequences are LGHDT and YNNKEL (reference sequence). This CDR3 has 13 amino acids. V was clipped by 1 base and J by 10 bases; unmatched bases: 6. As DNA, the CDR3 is TGTGCCAGCAGCCAAGTGGGCGGGACAGTCTACACCTTC. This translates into CASSQVGGTVYTF.

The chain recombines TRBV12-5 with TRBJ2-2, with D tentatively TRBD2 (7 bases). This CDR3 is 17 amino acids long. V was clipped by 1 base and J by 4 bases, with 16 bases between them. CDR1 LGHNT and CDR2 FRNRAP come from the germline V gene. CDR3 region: CASGLAGGPAGTGELFF. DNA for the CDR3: TGTGCTAGTGGTTTGGCGGGGGGCCCGGCTGGCACCGGGGAGCTGTTTTTT.

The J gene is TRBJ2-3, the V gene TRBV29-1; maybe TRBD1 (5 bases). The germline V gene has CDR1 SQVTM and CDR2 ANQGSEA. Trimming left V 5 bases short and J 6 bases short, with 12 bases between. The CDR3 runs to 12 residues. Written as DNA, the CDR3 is TGCAGCGTTCTTACGCCAGGGGATACGCAGTATTTT. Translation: CSVLTPGDTQYF.

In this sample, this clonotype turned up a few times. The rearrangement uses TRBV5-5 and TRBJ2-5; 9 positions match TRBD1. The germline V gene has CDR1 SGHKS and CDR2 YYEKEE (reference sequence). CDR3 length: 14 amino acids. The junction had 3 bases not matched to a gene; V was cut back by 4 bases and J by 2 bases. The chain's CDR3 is CASSIGQGQETQYF. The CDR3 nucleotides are TGTGCCAGCAGCATAGGACAGGGGCAAGAGACCCAGTACTTC.

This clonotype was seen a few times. For the CDR3, the DNA is TGCAGTGCTGGGGACGTCGTGAACACTGAAGCTTTCTTT. This gives the protein CSAGDVVNTEAFF. The chain carries TRBV20-1 and TRBJ1-1; tentatively, D is TRBD1 (5 bases). The length of the CDR3 is 13 residues. V dropped 5 bases and J dropped 0 bases, with 10 bases sitting between them. Germline V gives CDR1 DFQATT, CDR2 SNEGSKA (reference sequence).

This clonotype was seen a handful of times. The CDR3 nucleotides are TGTGCCATCAGTGGATCTTACGAGGGGTACTACAATGAGCAGTTCTTC. Its protein product is CAISGSYEGYYNEQFF. The V gene is TRBV10-3, the J gene TRBJ2-1; D may be TRBD1 or TRBD2 (5 bases each). Looked up from germline, CDR1 is ENHRY and CDR2 is SYGVKD. The CDR3 loop spans 16 amino acids. Trimming removed 4 bases at V and 3 bases at J, with 16 bases between.

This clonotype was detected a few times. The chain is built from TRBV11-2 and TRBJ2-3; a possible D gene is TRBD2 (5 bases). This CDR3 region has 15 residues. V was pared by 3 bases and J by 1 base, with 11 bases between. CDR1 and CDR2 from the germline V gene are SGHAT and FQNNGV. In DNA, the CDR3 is TGTGCCAGCAGCTTGTTCCGGGGAGGCACAGATACGCAGTATTTT. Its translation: CASSLFRGGTDTQYF.

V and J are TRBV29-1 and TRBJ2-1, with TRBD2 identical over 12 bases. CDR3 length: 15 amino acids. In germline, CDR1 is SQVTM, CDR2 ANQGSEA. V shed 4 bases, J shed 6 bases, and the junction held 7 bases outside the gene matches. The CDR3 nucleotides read TGCAGCGTTGCTCGGACTAGCGGGGTGACCAATGAGCAGTTCTTC. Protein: CSVARTSGVTNEQFF.

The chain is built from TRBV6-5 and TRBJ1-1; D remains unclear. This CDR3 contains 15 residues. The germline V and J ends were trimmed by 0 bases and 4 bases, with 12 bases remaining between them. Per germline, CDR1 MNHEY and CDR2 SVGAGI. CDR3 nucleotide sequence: TGTGCCAGCAGTTACTCGACCCGAGGGCGCACTGAAGCTTTCTTT. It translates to CASSYSTRGRTEAFF.

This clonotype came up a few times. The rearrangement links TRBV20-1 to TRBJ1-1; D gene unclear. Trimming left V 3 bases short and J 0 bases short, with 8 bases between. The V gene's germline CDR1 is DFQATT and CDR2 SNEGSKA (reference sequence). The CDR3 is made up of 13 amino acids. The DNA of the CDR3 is TGCAGTGCTAGGCCCCAGCTGAACACTGAAGCTTTCTTT. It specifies CSARPQLNTEAFF.

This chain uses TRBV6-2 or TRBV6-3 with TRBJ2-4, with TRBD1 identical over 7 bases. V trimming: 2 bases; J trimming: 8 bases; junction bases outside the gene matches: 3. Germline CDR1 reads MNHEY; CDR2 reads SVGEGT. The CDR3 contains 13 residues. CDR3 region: CASSYRGPHIQYF. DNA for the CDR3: TGTGCCAGCAGTTACAGGGGGCCGCACATTCAGTACTTC.

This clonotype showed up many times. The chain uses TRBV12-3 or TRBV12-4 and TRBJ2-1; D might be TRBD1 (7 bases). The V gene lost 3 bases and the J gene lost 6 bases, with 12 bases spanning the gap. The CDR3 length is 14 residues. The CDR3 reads CASSFRQGGNEQFF. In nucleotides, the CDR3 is TGTGCCAGCAGTTTCAGGCAGGGGGGCAATGAGCAGTTCTTC.

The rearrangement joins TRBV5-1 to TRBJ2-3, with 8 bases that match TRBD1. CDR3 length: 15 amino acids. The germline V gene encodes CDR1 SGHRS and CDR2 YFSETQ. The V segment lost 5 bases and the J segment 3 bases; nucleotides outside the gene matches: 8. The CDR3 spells CASRDQGASTDTQYF. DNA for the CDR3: TGCGCCAGCAGGGATCAGGGGGCGAGTACAGATACGCAGTATTTT.

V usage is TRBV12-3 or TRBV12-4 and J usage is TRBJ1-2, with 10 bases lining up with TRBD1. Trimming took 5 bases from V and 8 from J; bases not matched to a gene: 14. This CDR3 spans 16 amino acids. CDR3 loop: CASSRYTAGQGNGYTF. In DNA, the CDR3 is TGTGCCAGCAGTCGGTACACTGCGGGACAGGGGAACGGCTACACCTTC.

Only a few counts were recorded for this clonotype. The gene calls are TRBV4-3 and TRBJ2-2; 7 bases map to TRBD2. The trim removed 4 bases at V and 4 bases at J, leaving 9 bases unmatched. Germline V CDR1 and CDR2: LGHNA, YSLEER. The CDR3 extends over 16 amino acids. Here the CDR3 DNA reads TGCGCCAGCAGCCGTGAGGCGGGAGAGGTCACCGGGGAGCTGTTTTTT. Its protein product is CASSREAGEVTGELFF.

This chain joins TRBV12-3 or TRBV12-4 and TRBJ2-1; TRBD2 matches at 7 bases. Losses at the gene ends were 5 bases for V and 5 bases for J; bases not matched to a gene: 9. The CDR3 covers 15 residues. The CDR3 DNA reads TGTGCCAGCAGTCCCCTAGCGGACCCCAACAATGAGCAGTTCTTC. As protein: CASSPLADPNNEQFF.

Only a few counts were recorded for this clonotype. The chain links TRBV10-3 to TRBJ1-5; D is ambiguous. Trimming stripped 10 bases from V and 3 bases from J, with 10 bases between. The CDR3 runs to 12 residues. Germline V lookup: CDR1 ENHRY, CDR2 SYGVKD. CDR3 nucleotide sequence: TGTGCCACGGCGGGAACCAATCAGCCCCAGCATTTT. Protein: CATAGTNQPQHF.